This T cell receptor (beta chain) came from a study of blood T cell repertoires in COVID-19. Study in general: Samples of COVID-19 (acute and convalescent) were obtained from the United States, Italy and Spain.

The CDR3 has 12 amino acids. V dropped 2 bases and J dropped 8 bases, with 8 bases sitting between them. Germline CDR1 reads KGHDR; CDR2 reads SFDVKD. In the original workflow: It was from reference gene primer amplification that nucleated cell counts were estimated. Profiled with immunoSEQ multiplex PCR; TCRdb holds only in-frame clones, not every one. That table is the source of V, J and clone size, and D and trimming were worked out from the DNA. Among 400,000 to 500,000 clones listed, roughly 88% were seen once. The study recruited people aged 18 to 89 years across roughly 25 US areas. Self-reported history from a screening survey and questionnaire set each donor's cohort.

The sequence came from a woman aged 18-30 years who had been exposed to COVID-19. Input material: PBMCs or T cells enriched from blood (not recorded which). The chain uses TRBV24-1 and TRBJ1-2; no clear D. The CDR3 loop is CATSDSGSGYTF. The CDR3 region has the DNA TGTGCCACCAGTGATTCTGGGAGCGGCTACACCTTC.